This TCR beta chain emerged from a study of blood T cell repertoires in COVID-19. Study overall: From T cells, B-cell-depleted T cells, or PBMCs came the material, which was cDNA or gDNA.

Under the authors' procedure: Amplified reference gene primers provided the basis for estimating nucleated cell counts. Libraries were prepared by immunoSEQ multiplex PCR; TCRdb keeps only in-frame clonotypes and omits some of them. V, J and clone size are taken as reported in that table, and D and trimming were inferred from the DNA itself. The sample carries roughly 200,000 clones, 81% recorded once. This CDR3 has 18 residues. V gave up 1 base and J gave up 6 bases, with 23 bases separating them. CDR1 is WNHNN and CDR2 is SYGVQD in the germline V gene (reference sequence). The chain combines TRBV10-1 with TRBJ2-3; TRBD2 might be the D (6 bases). Sequenced material: peripheral blood. The TCR was taken from a woman older than 75 with acute or convalescent COVID-19. In DNA form, the CDR3 reads TGCGCCAGCAGTGAGTACGCGGTGGGTACCTTGGAGGGGGATACGCAGTATTTT. Protein sequence: CASSEYAVGTLEGDTQYF.